This T cell receptor beta chain was recovered during a study of blood T cell repertoires in COVID-19. With respect to this clone: The sample has other DNA sequences that encode this CDR3 too.

This CDR3 region has 14 residues. With V trimmed by 7 bases and J by 5 bases, 5 bases remained unmatched. Germline V lookup: CDR1 SNHLY, CDR2 FYNNEI. Assay: immunoSEQ multiplex PCR; the TCRdb copy retains only in-frame clones and omits some. The sample gives approximately 480,000 clones, approximately 90% of which show up once; about 0.75% is in the top ten. Sequenced material: PBMCs or T cells enriched from blood (not recorded which). The chain uses TRBV2 and TRBJ1-5, with 10 bases fitting TRBD1. This clonotype originated in a young woman who had recovered from COVID-19. In nucleotides, the CDR3 is TGTGCCAGCACTCTAGGACAGGGGGATCAGCCCCAGCATTTT. Its translation is CASTLGQGDQPQHF. The full variable domain, completed using reference TRBV2 and TRBJ1-5, is EPEVTQTPSHQVTQMGQEVILRCVPISNHLYFYWYRQILGQKVEFLVSFYNNEISEKSEIFDDQFSVERPDGSNFTLKIRSTKLEDSAMYFCASTLGQGDQPQHFGDGTRLSIL.